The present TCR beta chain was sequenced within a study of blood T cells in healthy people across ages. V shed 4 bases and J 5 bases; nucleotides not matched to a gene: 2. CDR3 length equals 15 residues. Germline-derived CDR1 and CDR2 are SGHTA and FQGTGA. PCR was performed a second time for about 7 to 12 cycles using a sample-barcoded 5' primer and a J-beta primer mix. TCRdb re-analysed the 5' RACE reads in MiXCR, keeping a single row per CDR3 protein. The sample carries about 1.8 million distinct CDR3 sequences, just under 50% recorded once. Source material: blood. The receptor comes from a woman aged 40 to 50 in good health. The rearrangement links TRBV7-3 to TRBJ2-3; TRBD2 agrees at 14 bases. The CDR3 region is CASSSTSGGEDTQYF. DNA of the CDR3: TGTGCCAGCAGCTCGACTAGCGGGGGGGAAGATACGCAGTATTTT.